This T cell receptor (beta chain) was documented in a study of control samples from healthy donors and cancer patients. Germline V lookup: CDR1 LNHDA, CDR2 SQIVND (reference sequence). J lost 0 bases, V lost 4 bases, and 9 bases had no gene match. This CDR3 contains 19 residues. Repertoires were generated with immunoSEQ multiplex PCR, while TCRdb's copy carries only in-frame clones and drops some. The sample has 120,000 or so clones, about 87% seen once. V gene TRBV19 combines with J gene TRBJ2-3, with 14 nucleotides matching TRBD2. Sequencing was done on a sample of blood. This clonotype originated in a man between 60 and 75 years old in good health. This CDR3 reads CASSRTSGGSPSSTDTQYF. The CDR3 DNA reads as TGTGCCAGTAGTAGGACTAGCGGGGGGAGTCCCTCTAGCACAGATACGCAGTATTTT.